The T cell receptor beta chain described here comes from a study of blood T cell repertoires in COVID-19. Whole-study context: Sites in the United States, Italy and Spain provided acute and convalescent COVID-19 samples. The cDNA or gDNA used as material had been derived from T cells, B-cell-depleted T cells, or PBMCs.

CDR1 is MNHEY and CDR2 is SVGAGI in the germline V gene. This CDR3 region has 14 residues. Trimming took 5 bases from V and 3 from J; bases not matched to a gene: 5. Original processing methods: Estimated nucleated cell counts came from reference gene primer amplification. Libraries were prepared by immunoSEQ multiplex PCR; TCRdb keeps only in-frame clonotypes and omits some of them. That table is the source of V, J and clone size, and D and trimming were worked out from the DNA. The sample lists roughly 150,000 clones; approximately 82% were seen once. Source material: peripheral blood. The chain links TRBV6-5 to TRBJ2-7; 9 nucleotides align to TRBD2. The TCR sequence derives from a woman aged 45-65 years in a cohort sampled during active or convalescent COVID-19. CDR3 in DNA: TGTGCCAGCAGTAAGCGGGGGGCGAACTACGAGCAGTACTTC. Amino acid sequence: CASSKRGANYEQYF.